This entry lists 2 T cell receptor beta chains sequenced from one sample in a study of blood T cells in healthy people across ages. Sample-barcoded 5' priming and a J-beta primer mix drove a second PCR of roughly 6 to 12 cycles. Via MiXCR, TCRdb re-called the 5' RACE reads, giving one row per CDR3 protein. The table includes about 600,000 distinct CDR3 sequences, roughly 48% detected once. Sequencing was performed on blood. All receptors come from a man at least 80 years old in good health.

This rearrangement joins TRBV4-3 to TRBJ2-3; tentative D call: TRBD2 (5 bases). CDR3 length: 17 amino acids. V lost 0 bases to trimming and J lost 1 base, with 14 bases between them. Per germline, CDR1 LGHNA and CDR2 YSLEER. The CDR3 region is CASSQDPGSFRTDTQYF. CDR3 bases: TGCGCCAGCAGCCAAGATCCGGGGTCATTCCGCACAGATACGCAGTATTTT.

This clonotype was detected a few times. CDR3 residues: CASSLARHNEQFF. For the CDR3, the DNA is TGCGCCAGCAGCTTGGCACGGCACAATGAGCAGTTCTTC. The chain couples TRBV5-1 to TRBJ2-1; D gene ambiguous. The germline gives CDR1 SGHRS, CDR2 YFSETQ. The CDR3 covers 13 residues. V lost 0 bases to trimming and J lost 5 bases, with 6 bases between them.